Below, 28 T cell receptor beta chains from the same sample are listed, as sequenced in a study of shared clonotypes between healthy human individuals. Profiling relied on immunoSEQ multiplex PCR, and the TCRdb table lists in-frame clones only, not all of them. The top ten clones hold around 0.11% of a sample with hundreds of thousands of clones, about 95% of them seen once. CD8 cells regarded as naive lacked CD45RO, were positively chosen for CCR7, and omitted terminally differentiated effector memory CD45RA+ cells. Sequenced: naive CD8+ T cells sorted from blood. These receptors were taken from a woman aged 25 to 39 in good health.

The genes are TRBV19 and TRBJ2-7, with D possibly being TRBD1 (6 bases). The germline V gene has CDR1 LNHDA and CDR2 SQIVND (reference sequence). The CDR3 consists of 16 residues. The V end was cut by 4 bases, the J end by 3 bases, with 19 bases between. DNA of the CDR3: TGTGCCAGTAGTAGCTACCTGGCAGGGGAGAACTACGAGCAGTACTTC. This gives the protein CASSSYLAGENYEQYF.

The J gene is TRBJ1-2, the V gene TRBV5-4, with D possibly matching TRBD1 (5 bases). This CDR3 contains 15 residues. V shed 2 bases and J shed 0 bases, with 11 bases lying between them. The germline gives CDR1 SGHNT, CDR2 YYREEE (reference sequence). Here the CDR3 reads CASSFFKGANYGYTF. In nucleotides, the CDR3 is TGTGCCAGCAGCTTTTTTAAAGGGGCTAACTATGGCTACACCTTC.

This clone came up once. The chain has TRBV6-5 and TRBJ1-6; 9 bases align to TRBD1. Germline lookup yields CDR1 MNHEY and CDR2 SVGAGI. V lost 5 bases to trimming and J lost 7 bases; unmatched junction nucleotides: 6. This CDR3 contains 15 residues. CDR3 in DNA: TGTGCCAGCAGTCTTGGACAGGGGATGAATTCACCCCTCCACTTT. Its translation: CASSLGQGMNSPLHF.

This clone was recorded once. V and J are TRBV4-2 and TRBJ2-5, with a possible D match to TRBD1 (6 bases). This CDR3 contains 15 residues. Between the trimmed V and J ends, which lost 0 bases and 5 bases, there was a span of 13 bases. Germline V gene lookup returns CDR1 LGHNA and CDR2 YNFKEQ. The CDR3 DNA follows: TGTGCCAGCAGCCAAGAACAGGGTTATATGGAGACCCAGTACTTC. Its protein product is CASSQEQGYMETQYF.

CDR3 region: CASSLWTGGGELFF. The DNA of the CDR3 is TGTGCCAGCAGTTTATGGACAGGTGGCGGGGAGCTGTTTTTT. The V gene is TRBV28, the J gene TRBJ2-2, with D perhaps matching TRBD1 (6 bases). The CDR3 covers 14 residues. Germline V gene sequence: CDR1 MDHEN, CDR2 SYDVKM. Trimming left V 0 bases short and J 7 bases short, with 9 bases between.

The rearrangement joins TRBV2 to TRBJ2-7; tentative D call: TRBD2 (6 bases). CDR3 length: 13 amino acids. The germline V and J ends were trimmed by 6 bases and 3 bases, with 12 bases remaining between them. Germline V gives CDR1 SNHLY, CDR2 FYNNEI. This chain's CDR3 is CASREGRIYEQYF. The CDR3 bases are TGTGCCAGCAGGGAGGGACGGATCTACGAGCAGTACTTC.

The chain couples TRBV5-1 to TRBJ2-7; the match to TRBD1 covers 8 bases. The CDR3 loop spans 14 amino acids. Germline V gives CDR1 SGHRS, CDR2 YFSETQ. J was trimmed by 3 bases and V by 4 bases; bases with no gene match: 6. The CDR3, as DNA: TGCGCCAGCAGCCCCGGGACAGGCAACTACGAGCAGTACTTC. Protein sequence: CASSPGTGNYEQYF.

The V call is TRBV28, the J call TRBJ2-7, with 9 nucleotides matching TRBD1. Per the germline V gene, CDR1 is MDHEN and CDR2 is SYDVKM. The CDR3 covers 14 residues. The V and J ends lost 6 bases and 2 bases, in that order; junction bases with no gene match: 5. The CDR3 protein is CASRVGTGPYEQYF. For the CDR3, the DNA is TGTGCCAGCAGGGTAGGGACAGGGCCCTACGAGCAGTACTTC. The variable domain in full, completed from reference TRBV28 and TRBJ2-7, reads DVKVTQSSRYLVKRTGEKVFLECVQDMDHENMFWYRQDPGLGLRLIYFSYDVKMKEKGDIPEGYSVSREKKERFSLILESASTNQTSMYLCASRVGTGPYEQYFGPGTRLTVT.

The rearrangement uses TRBV4-1 and TRBJ2-3; no firm D call. The ends were cut back, 0 bases at V and 1 base at J, with 8 bases in the middle. CDR1 is MGHRA, CDR2 YSYEKL, per germline. The CDR3 covers 15 residues. This CDR3 reads CASSQDMTGTDTQYF. For the CDR3, the DNA is TGCGCCAGCAGCCAAGATATGACGGGCACAGATACGCAGTATTTT.

V is TRBV21-1 and J is TRBJ2-7; the table's D gene call, TRBD1, was not cross checked with the DNA. TRBV21-1 is described as a pseudogene. The CDR3 runs to 16 residues. The CDR3 nucleotides are TGTGCCAGCAGCAAAGGTCTTAACAGGGAAGCTACCGAGCAGTACTTC. Its translation is CASSKGLNREATEQYF.

The genes are TRBV11-2 and TRBJ2-7; 11 bases line up with TRBD1. With V trimmed by 1 base and J by 6 bases, 2 bases remained unmatched. This CDR3 contains 14 residues. Germline V gene data show CDR1 as SGHAT and CDR2 as FQNNGV. The CDR3 protein is CASSLAGTGGEQYF. Written as DNA, the CDR3 is TGTGCCAGCAGCTTAGCCGGGACAGGGGGCGAGCAGTACTTC.

The chain employs TRBV7-3 and TRBJ2-5; 10 bases are shared with TRBD1. Trimming at V came to 5 bases and at J to 5 bases, leaving 5 bases not matched to a gene. The CDR3 sequence is 14 residues long. The germline V gene has CDR1 SGHTA and CDR2 FQGTGA. CDR3 loop: CASSPGTGDETQYF. The CDR3 coding sequence is TGTGCCAGCAGCCCCGGGACAGGGGACGAGACCCAGTACTTC.

The chain joins TRBV9 to TRBJ2-7, with D tentatively TRBD1 (6 bases). Trimming took off 0 bases at V and 7 bases at J, with 11 bases between the two ends. In germline, CDR1 is SGDLS, CDR2 YYNGEE. The length of the CDR3 is 13 residues. The CDR3 DNA follows: TGTGCCAGCAGCGTAGGGCCTCAGGGGGAGCAGTACTTC. Its translation: CASSVGPQGEQYF.

The chain is built from TRBV28 and TRBJ2-5, with D unresolved. CDR3 length: 14 amino acids. Germline V lookup: CDR1 MDHEN, CDR2 SYDVKM. The ends were cut back, 2 bases at V and 2 bases at J, with 9 bases in the middle. For the CDR3, the DNA is TGTGCCAGCAGTTTAGTCGGAACTCAAGAGACCCAGTACTTC. Its translation: CASSLVGTQETQYF.

Regarding this clone: Other nucleotide sequences from this sample produce the same CDR3. V and J are TRBV5-6 and TRBJ2-7; 12 positions match TRBD2. The ends lost 0 bases at V and 4 bases at J; junction bases unmatched: 2. Germline V gene data show CDR1 as SGHDT and CDR2 as YYEEEE. The length of the CDR3 is 15 residues. The CDR3 sequence is CASSLGLAGAYEQYF. The CDR3 DNA sequence: TGTGCCAGCAGCTTGGGACTAGCGGGAGCGTACGAGCAGTACTTC.

The chain is built from TRBV6-1 and TRBJ2-1, with D uncertain. V was pared by 7 bases and J by 4 bases, with 8 bases between. The CDR3 loop spans 12 amino acids. Germline V gene lookup returns CDR1 MNHNS and CDR2 SASEGT. CDR3 DNA: TGTGCCAGCATTGGGTTTTACAATGAGCAGTTCTTC. It translates to CASIGFYNEQFF.

This chain connects TRBV28 to TRBJ2-3; 14 bases fit TRBD2. The V segment lost 5 bases and the J segment 6 bases; nucleotides outside the gene matches: 10. This CDR3 contains 17 residues. Germline V lookup: CDR1 MDHEN, CDR2 SYDVKM. CDR3 DNA: TGTGCCAGCAGTCTTGTCCCGGGACTAGCGGGAGTTGATACGCAGTATTTT. This codes for CASSLVPGLAGVDTQYF.

The chain employs TRBV7-9 and TRBJ1-2; 7 bases match TRBD1. The CDR3 is 17 residues long. Trimming took 5 bases from V and 3 from J; bases not matched to a gene: 15. The germline V gene has CDR1 SEHNR and CDR2 FQNEAQ (reference sequence). In DNA, the CDR3 is TGTGCCAGCAGCCCCCCTTTTACTAGACAGGGTGACTATGGCTACACCTTC. Its protein is CASSPPFTRQGDYGYTF.

The rearrangement uses TRBV28 and TRBJ2-2; 7 bases agree with TRBD2. The CDR3 sequence is 15 residues long. Germline loops: CDR1 MDHEN, CDR2 SYDVKM. J lost 7 bases, V lost 3 bases, and 8 bases had no gene match. The CDR3 DNA reads TGTGCCAGCAGTTTGGGTGCGGGAGTGATCGGGGAGCTGTTTTTT. It specifies CASSLGAGVIGELFF.

CDR3 nucleotide sequence: TGCGCCAGCAGCGTAGGACAGGGGGCTTCTAATGAAAAACTGTTTTTT. This sequence encodes CASSVGQGASNEKLFF. The chain employs TRBV5-1 and TRBJ1-4; 11 bases are a match to TRBD1. Germline V gene sequence: CDR1 SGHRS, CDR2 YFSETQ. This CDR3 region has 16 residues. V trimming: 4 bases; J trimming: 3 bases; junction bases outside the gene matches: 5.

The chain combines TRBV5-6 with TRBJ2-7; 7 nucleotides agree with TRBD2. Trimming removed 0 bases from V and 2 bases from J; junction bases left unmatched: 5. Germline CDR1 is SGHDT and CDR2 is YYEEEE. The CDR3 sequence is 15 residues long. The CDR3 DNA sequence: TGTGCCAGCAGCTTGGCCCAAGGACTAGCCTACGAGCAGTACTTC. It is translated as CASSLAQGLAYEQYF.

This chain joins TRBV27 and TRBJ2-5, with 13 bases aligning to TRBD2. This CDR3 contains 15 residues. V shed 3 bases and J 5 bases; nucleotides not matched to a gene: 3. Germline V lookup: CDR1 MNHEY, CDR2 SMNVEV (reference sequence). CDR3 sequence reads: CASSFWTSGSETQYF. CDR3 in DNA: TGTGCCAGCAGTTTTTGGACTAGCGGGAGTGAGACCCAGTACTTC.

The chain links TRBV6-4 to TRBJ2-5; D is unresolved. The J call could be wrong; TRBJ2-7 is a better fit for the DNA end. The CDR3 sequence is 13 residues long. Germline V CDR1 and CDR2: MRHNA, SNTAGT. The chain's CDR3 is CASSLGPSYEQYF. The CDR3, as DNA: TGTGCCAGCAGTTTGGGTCCCTCCTACGAGCAGTACTTC.

The chain employs TRBV27 and TRBJ2-1; D gene ambiguous. Looked up from germline, CDR1 is MNHEY and CDR2 is SMNVEV (reference sequence). Trimming took 5 bases from V and 0 from J, leaving 14 bases between them. CDR3 length equals 16 residues. As DNA, the CDR3 is TGTGCCAGCAGTCCACCGGATCGGAGCTCCTACAATGAGCAGTTCTTC. Translation gives CASSPPDRSSYNEQFF.

Turning to this clone: Sequence at one end of the junction differs from germline and may be a read error. The chain uses TRBV23-1 and TRBJ1-2; TRBD1 matches 7 bases. TRBV23-1 is classed as an ORF, of uncertain function. This CDR3 spans 13 amino acids. The CDR3 is CASSRFAGTEKGF. Written as DNA, the CDR3 is TGCGCCAGCAGTCGCTTCGCCGGGACAGAAAAGGGCTTC.

This chain joins TRBV5-1 and TRBJ1-4; the match to TRBD1 covers 8 bases. There are 14 residues in the CDR3. V was pared by 3 bases and J by 6 bases, with 4 bases of the junction left unmatched. In germline, CDR1 is SGHRS, CDR2 YFSETQ. CDR3 residues: CASSWMDRDEKLFF. CDR3 nucleotide sequence: TGCGCCAGCAGCTGGATGGACAGGGATGAAAAACTGTTTTTT.

The chain is built from TRBV6-1 and TRBJ1-1; D unclear. Per the germline V gene, CDR1 is MNHNS and CDR2 is SASEGT. This CDR3 region has 10 residues. Trimming cost V 3 bases and J 8 bases, with 4 bases left between them. CDR3 DNA: TGTGCCAGCAGTGACCACGAAGCTTTCTTT. Protein sequence: CASSDHEAFF.

The chain links TRBV9 to TRBJ2-2; no reliable D call. Trimming took 4 bases from V and 1 from J, leaving 2 bases between them. CDR1 SGDLS and CDR2 YYNGEE come from the germline V gene. This CDR3 has 12 residues. The CDR3, as DNA: TGTGCCAGCAGCCAGAACACCGGGGAGCTGTTTTTT. It translates to CASSQNTGELFF.